This entry concerns a single T cell receptor beta chain. Its antigen is currently unknown. These data originate in a study of T cell responses to AZD1222 COVID-19 vaccine. General study points: Only 5 or 6 individuals given AZD1222 were seropositive at baseline. Dominant CD4 TCR responses targeted spike regions 160-218 and 743-854.

The V gene lost 0 bases and the J gene lost 3 bases, with 11 bases spanning the gap. The germline gives CDR1 LGHDT, CDR2 YNNKEL (reference sequence). The CDR3 totals 15 residues. Some clones are missing from TCRdb's copy, which holds only in-frame ones; the method was immunoSEQ multiplex PCR. The sample holds 95,000 to 150,000 clones, approximately 90% seen once. The sequencing used peripheral blood, collected on day 0 of AZD1222 vaccination. The V gene is TRBV3-1 (or the pseudogene TRBV3-2), the J gene TRBJ1-1; D unclear. This TCR was recovered from an adult in good health. Here the CDR3 reads CASSQEGPRDTEAFF. As DNA, the CDR3 is TGTGCCAGCAGCCAAGAAGGTCCGAGGGACACTGAAGCTTTCTTT.